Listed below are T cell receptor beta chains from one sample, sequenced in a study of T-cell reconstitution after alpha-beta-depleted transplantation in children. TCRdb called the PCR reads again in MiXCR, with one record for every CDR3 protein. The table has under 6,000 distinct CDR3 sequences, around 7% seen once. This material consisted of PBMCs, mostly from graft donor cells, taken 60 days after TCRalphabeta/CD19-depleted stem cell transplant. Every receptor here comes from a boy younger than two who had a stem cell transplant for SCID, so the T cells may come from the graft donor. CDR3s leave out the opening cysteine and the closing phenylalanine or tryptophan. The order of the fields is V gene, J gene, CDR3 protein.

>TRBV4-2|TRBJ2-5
ASSQKNRREQETQY
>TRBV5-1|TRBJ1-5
ASSLEGGGNQPQH
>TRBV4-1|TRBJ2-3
ASSQPGLACKCEMDTQY
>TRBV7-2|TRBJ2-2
ASSFRILCWVLF
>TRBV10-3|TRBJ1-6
AIAGGNSPLH
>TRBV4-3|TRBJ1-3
ASSQNRYGGTVRALSGNTIY
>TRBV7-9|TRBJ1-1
ASSFGGQNTEAF
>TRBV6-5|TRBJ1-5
ASSYGVGNQPQH
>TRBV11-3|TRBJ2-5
DFQGQRLKETQY
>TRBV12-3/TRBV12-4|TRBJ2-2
AFWLTLAGGHTGELF
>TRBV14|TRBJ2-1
ASSSYRGYNEQF
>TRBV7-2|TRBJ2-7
ASSWGLAGGQYEQY
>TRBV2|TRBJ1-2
ASSEADLRLKRVGYT
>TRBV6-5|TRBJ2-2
ASPNPARGDTGELF
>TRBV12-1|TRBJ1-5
ASTQDRVNQPQH
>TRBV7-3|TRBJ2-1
ASSAHRKGFYNEQF
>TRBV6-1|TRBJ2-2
ASREGGARTGELF
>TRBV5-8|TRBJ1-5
ASSLGGQNNQPQH
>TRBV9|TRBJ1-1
ASSVDTSPGAF
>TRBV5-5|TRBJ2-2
ASGFRLLTGELL
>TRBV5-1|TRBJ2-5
ASSFRGRETQY
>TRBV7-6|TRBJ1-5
ASSRGGFQPQH
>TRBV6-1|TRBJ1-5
ASRPTGMSNQPQH
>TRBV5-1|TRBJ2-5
ASRPRVQETQY
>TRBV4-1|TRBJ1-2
ASSPGRSNYGYT
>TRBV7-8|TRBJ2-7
ASSANRVRYEQY
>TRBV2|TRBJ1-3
ASSGTGHSGNTIY
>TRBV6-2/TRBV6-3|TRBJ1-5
ASSYFEGRVVQPQH
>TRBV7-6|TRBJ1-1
ASSLINDRPNTEAF
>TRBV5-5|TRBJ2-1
ASSLVVFKGSYNEQF
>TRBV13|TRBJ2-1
ASSLPSGSGGSNEQF
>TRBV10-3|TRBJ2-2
AIRTGTLPTGELF
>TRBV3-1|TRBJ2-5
ASSQLRETQY
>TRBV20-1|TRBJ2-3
SASTSGGAPDTQY
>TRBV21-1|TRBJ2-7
ASSSRGDNTLYEQY
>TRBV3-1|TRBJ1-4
ASSQDGGQGRG
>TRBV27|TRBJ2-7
ASSLGSPYEQY
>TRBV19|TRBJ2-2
ASSIAGVAGELF
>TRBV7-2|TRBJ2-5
ASSSRRQGARAETQY
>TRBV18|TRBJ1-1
ASSPDLNTEAF
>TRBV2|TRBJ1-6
ASNQGSPLH
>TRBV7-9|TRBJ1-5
ASSLKHNGNQPQH
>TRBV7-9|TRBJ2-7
ASSSRYEQY
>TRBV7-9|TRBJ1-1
ASRSARVNTEAF
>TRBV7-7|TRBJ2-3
ASSPWTGGLGTDTQY
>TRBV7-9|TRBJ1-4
ASSLRTGFNEKLF
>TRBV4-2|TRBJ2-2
ASQEWAGVGTGELF
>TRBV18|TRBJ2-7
ASSHAGTNYYEQY